The following is a T cell receptor beta chain sequence with its context. The data derive from a study of shared T cell receptors in the human thymus. J was trimmed by 5 bases and V by 6 bases; bases with no gene match: 16. The CDR3 is 18 amino acids. Germline V gene data show CDR1 as MDHEN and CDR2 as SYDVKM. Generated by immunoSEQ multiplex PCR, the TCRdb table keeps only in-frame clones and is missing some. The table includes around 730,000 clones, approximately 83% detected once. The sample was also reused in another study, on human thymus T cells.

The TCR originated in a girl less than two years old with a congenital heart defect. Sequencing was performed on thymocytes. The chain links TRBV28 to TRBJ1-5, with 10 bases matching TRBD1. The chain's CDR3 is CASSLRDRGKQAHQPQHF. The CDR3 DNA follows: TGTGCCAGCAGCCTACGGGACAGGGGAAAACAGGCTCATCAGCCCCAGCATTTT.